This T cell receptor delta chain was sequenced during a study of gammadelta T cells in human blood. TCRdb processed the RT-PCR reads again with the CATT caller. The table has about 1,400 delta-chain clones, 15% to 20% seen once. Germline V gives CDR1 TSWWSYY, CDR2 QGS. Trimming took 2 bases from V and 0 from J; bases not matched to a gene: 26. This CDR3 spans 24 amino acids. Study results and limitations: Right after birth, innate γδ T cells reportedly expanded polyclonally after microbial exposure.

This clone was seen a few times. The target antigen is unknown. A far bigger clonotype differs at one base, so this is likely a read error. The sample contains more than one DNA sequence encoding this CDR3. V gene TRDV1 combines with J gene TRDJ1; TRDD3 agrees at 11 bases. This clonotype originated in a human donor. The sample consisted of non-Vgamma9Vdelta2 gamma-delta T cells from infant blood. The CDR3 here is CALGEGLGLHLGDTPWRYTDKLIF. CDR3 nucleotide sequence: TGTGCTCTTGGGGAAGGTTTAGGCCTGCATCTGGGGGATACCCCGTGGCGATACACCGATAAACTCATCTTT.